This TCR beta chain was identified in a study of response to subunit inactivated influenza vaccine. With regard to this clonotype: Its cognate antigen is unknown.

CDR3 length equals 14 residues. Per the germline V gene, CDR1 is SGDLS and CDR2 is YYNGEE. The germline V and J ends were trimmed by 0 bases and 2 bases, with 7 bases remaining between them. TCRdb ran MiXCR on the RT-PCR reads and lists one entry per CDR3 protein. This sample has fewer than 600,000 distinct CDR3 sequences; approximately 7.2% occur once, and the top ten carry around 12%. Whole-study findings and limits: Authors suggested few new T cells are recruited by each seasonal influenza vaccination.

This clonotype was sampled from a man between 50 and 75 years old who received an inactivated influenza vaccine. The rearrangement uses TRBV9 and TRBJ2-3; D uncertain. The specimen was PBMCs from blood, collected roughly 24 months after vaccination. The CDR3 here is CASSVATNTDTQYF. CDR3 DNA sequence: TGTGCCAGCAGCGTAGCTACCAACACAGATACGCAGTATTTT.